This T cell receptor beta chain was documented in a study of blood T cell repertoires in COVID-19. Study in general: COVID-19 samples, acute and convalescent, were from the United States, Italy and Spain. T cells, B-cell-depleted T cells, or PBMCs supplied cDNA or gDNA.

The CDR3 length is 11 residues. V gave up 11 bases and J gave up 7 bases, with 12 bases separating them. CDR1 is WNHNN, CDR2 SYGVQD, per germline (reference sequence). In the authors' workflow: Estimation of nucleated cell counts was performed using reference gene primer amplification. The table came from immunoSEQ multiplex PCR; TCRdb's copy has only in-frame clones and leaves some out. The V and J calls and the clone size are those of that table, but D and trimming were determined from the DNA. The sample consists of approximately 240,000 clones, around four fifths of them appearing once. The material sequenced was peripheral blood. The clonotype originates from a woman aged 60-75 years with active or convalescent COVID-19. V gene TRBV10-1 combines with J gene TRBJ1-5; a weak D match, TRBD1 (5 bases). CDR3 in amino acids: CAGGRDQPQHF. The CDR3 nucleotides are TGCGCCGGAGGGAGGGACCAGCCCCAGCATTTT.